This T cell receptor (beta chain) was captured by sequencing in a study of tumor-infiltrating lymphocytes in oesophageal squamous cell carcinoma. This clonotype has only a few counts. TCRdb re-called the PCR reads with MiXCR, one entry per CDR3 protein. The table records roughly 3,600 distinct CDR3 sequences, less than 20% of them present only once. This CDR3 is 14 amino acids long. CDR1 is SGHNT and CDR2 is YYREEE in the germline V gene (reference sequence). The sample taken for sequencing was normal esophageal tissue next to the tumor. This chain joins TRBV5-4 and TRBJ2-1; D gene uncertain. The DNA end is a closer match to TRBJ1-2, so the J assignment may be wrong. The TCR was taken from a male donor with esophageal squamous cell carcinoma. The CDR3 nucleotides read TGTGCCAGCAGCTCCCGTAGGGCCATGGATGGCTACACCTTC. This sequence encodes CASSSRRAMDGYTF.